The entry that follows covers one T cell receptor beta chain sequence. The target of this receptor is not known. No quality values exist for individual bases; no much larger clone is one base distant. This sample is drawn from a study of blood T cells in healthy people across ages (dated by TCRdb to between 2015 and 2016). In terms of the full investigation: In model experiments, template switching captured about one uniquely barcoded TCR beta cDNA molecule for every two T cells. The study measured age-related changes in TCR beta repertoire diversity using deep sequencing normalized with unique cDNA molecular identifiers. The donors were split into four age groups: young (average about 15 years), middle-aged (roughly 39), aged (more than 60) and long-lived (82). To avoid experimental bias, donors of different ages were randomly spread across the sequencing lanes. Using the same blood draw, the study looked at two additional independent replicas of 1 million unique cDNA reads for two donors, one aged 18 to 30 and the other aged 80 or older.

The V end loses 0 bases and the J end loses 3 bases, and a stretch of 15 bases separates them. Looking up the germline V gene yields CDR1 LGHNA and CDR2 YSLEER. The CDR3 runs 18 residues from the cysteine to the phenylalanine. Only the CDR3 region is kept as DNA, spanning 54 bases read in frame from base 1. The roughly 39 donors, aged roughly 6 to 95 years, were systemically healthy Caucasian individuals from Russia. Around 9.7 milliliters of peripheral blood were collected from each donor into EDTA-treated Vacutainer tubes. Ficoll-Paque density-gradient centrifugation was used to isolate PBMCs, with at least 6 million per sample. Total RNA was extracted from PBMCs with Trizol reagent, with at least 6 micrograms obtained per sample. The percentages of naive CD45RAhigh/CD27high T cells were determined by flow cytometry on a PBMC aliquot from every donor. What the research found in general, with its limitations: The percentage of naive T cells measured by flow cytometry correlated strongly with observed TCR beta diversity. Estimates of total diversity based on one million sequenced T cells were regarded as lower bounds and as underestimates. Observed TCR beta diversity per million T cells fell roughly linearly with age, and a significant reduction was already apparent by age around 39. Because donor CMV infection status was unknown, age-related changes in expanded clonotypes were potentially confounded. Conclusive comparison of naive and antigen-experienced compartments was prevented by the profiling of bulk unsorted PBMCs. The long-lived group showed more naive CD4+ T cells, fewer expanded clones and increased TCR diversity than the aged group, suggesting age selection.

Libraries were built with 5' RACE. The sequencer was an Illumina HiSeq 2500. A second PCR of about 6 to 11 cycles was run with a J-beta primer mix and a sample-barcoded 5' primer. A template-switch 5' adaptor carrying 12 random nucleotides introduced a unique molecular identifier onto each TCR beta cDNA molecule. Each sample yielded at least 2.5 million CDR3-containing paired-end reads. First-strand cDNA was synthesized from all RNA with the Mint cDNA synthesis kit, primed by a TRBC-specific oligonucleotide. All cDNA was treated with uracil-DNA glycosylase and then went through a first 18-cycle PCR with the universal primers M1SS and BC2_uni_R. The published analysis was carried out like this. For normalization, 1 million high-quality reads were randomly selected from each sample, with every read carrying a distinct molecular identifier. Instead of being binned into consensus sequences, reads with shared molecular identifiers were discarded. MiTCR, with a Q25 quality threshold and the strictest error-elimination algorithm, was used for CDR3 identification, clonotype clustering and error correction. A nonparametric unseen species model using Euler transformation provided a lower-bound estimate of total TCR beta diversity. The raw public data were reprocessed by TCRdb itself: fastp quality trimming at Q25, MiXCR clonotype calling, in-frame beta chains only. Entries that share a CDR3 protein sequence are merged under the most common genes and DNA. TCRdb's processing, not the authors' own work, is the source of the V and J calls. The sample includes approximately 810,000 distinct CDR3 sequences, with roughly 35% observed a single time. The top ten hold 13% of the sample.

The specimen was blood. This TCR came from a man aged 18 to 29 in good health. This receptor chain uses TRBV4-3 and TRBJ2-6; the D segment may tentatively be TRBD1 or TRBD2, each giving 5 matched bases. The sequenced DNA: TGCGCCAGCAGCCAAGATGGGACCGGTTATAGTGGGGCCAACGTCCTGACTTTC. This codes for CASSQDGTGYSGANVLTF.